One T cell receptor (beta chain) is described in this entry. The data were obtained in a study of blood T cell repertoires in COVID-19. As originally analysed: Counts of nucleated cells, estimated from reference gene primer amplification, were obtained. Sequencing used immunoSEQ multiplex PCR; TCRdb keeps in-frame clones, though not all of them. V and J calls and clone size are given by that table; D and trimming were obtained from the DNA. This table has 180,000 or so clones, 75% to 90% appearing once. This CDR3 is built from 16 residues. CDR1 is WNHNN, CDR2 SYGVQD, per germline (reference sequence). The V segment lost 0 bases and the J segment 6 bases; nucleotides outside the gene matches: 4.

The receptor's source is a woman aged 60-70 years with acute or convalescent COVID-19. The genes are TRBV10-1 and TRBJ2-1; 11 bases map to TRBD2. The sequenced sample was peripheral blood. The CDR3 reads CASSESGLADRNEQFF. CDR3 nucleotide sequence: TGCGCCAGCAGTGAGTCGGGACTAGCGGACCGCAATGAGCAGTTCTTC.